The 18 T cell receptor beta chains in this list originate from one sample, sequenced in a study of cytomegalovirus exposure and HLA in healthy donors. TCRdb's table, derived via immunoSEQ multiplex PCR, lists solely in-frame clones and lacks some. Of under 150,000 clones listed, around 87% were seen once; the top ten hold just over 8.5%. The sequencing input was PBMCs. Every receptor here comes from a young man in good health and CMV-seropositive.

V gene TRBV2 combines with J gene TRBJ2-1; 11 bases match TRBD2. The CDR3 has 16 amino acids. The V and J ends lost 6 bases and 9 bases, in that order; junction bases with no gene match: 13. Germline values: CDR1 SNHLY, CDR2 FYNNEI. The CDR3, as DNA: TGTGCCAGCAGCGCCTTACTAGCGGGGGCCACGGGTGAGCAGTTCTTC. Translation: CASSALLAGATGEQFF.

The chain carries TRBV7-9 and TRBJ2-1; 8 positions agree with TRBD2. Germline V gene lookup returns CDR1 SEHNR and CDR2 FQNEAQ (reference sequence). This CDR3 spans 14 amino acids. V lost 5 bases to trimming and J lost 6 bases; unmatched junction nucleotides: 6. The CDR3 DNA reads TGTGCCAGCAGCCTTGGACTAGCAGTCAATGAGCAGTTCTTC. Protein sequence: CASSLGLAVNEQFF.

This rearrangement joins TRBV29-1 to TRBJ2-7; no clear D gene. The CDR3 extends over 11 amino acids. CDR1 and CDR2 from the germline V gene are SQVTM and ANQGSEA. Between the trimmed V and J ends, which lost 7 bases and 5 bases, there was a span of 12 bases. The CDR3 bases are TGCAGCGCCCTAGTATTTGACGAGCAGTACTTC. Protein product: CSALVFDEQYF.

This sequence joins TRBV5-1 and TRBJ1-2; 11 bases agree with TRBD1. Trimming removed 4 bases from V and 4 bases from J; junction bases left unmatched: 0. The V gene's germline CDR1 is SGHRS and CDR2 YFSETQ. The CDR3 consists of 13 residues. For the CDR3, the DNA is TGCGCCAGCAGCGGGACAGGGGGCTATGGCTACACCTTC. It yields the protein CASSGTGGYGYTF.

This clone has just a few counts. The V gene is TRBV27, the J gene TRBJ2-2; tentatively, D is TRBD1 (6 bases). CDR1 MNHEY and CDR2 SMNVEV come from the germline V gene (reference sequence). CDR3 size: 15 residues. V was cut by 2 bases and J by 5 bases, with 12 bases left in between. The CDR3 loop is CASSLLAGVTGELFF. CDR3 nucleotides: TGTGCCAGCAGTTTACTGGCAGGGGTTACCGGGGAGCTGTTTTTT.

The chain employs TRBV6-5 and TRBJ2-5; TRBD1 matches at 12 bases. The J call may not be correct, given that the DNA end is closer to TRBJ2-7. Germline lookup yields CDR1 MNHEY and CDR2 SVGAGI. The CDR3 length is 14 residues. CDR3 sequence: CASRPGTGGNEQYF. In nucleotides, the CDR3 is TGTGCCAGCAGACCCGGGACAGGGGGCAACGAGCAGTACTTC.

The chain is built from TRBV23-1 and TRBJ2-2; 8 bases are a match to TRBD1. TRBV23-1 is reported as an ORF; its role is uncertain. The CDR3 has 17 residues. Trimming removed 3 bases from V and 5 bases from J; junction bases left unmatched: 11. CDR3 sequence: CASSHRQGQKKTGELFF. CDR3 nucleotides: TGCGCCAGCAGTCATCGACAGGGGCAAAAGAAAACCGGGGAGCTGTTTTTT.

The genes are TRBV18 and TRBJ1-2, with 7 bases fitting TRBD1. Unmatched junction bases numbered 8, after V lost 4 bases and J lost 6 bases. Germline V gene lookup returns CDR1 KGHSH and CDR2 LQKENI. This CDR3 region has 14 residues. The CDR3 nucleotides read TGTGCCAGCTCACTCCGGACAGGTGGGGATGGCTACACCTTC. It yields the protein CASSLRTGGDGYTF.

The gene calls are TRBV7-2 and TRBJ2-7; 10 nucleotides align to TRBD2. The junction had 5 bases not matched to a gene; V was cut back by 5 bases and J by 4 bases. Germline V gene lookup returns CDR1 SGHTA and CDR2 FQGNSA. This CDR3 is built from 14 residues. This CDR3 is CASSIGLAEYEQYF. The DNA of the CDR3 is TGTGCCAGCAGCATTGGACTAGCGGAATACGAGCAGTACTTC.

Concerning this clone itself: Additional DNA sequences in this sample encode the identical CDR3. V is TRBV7-6 and J is TRBJ2-5; possibly TRBD2 for D (6 bases). V was pared by 5 bases and J by 2 bases, with 15 bases between. Germline CDR1 is SGHVS and CDR2 is FNYEAQ. This CDR3 is built from 15 residues. The CDR3 loop reads CASSPWEAGQETQYF. CDR3 bases: TGTGCCAGCAGCCCTTGGGAGGCGGGTCAAGAGACCCAGTACTTC.

The chain is built from TRBV29-1 and TRBJ2-1, with D maybe TRBD1 (6 bases). V was cut by 0 bases and J by 5 bases, with 14 bases left in between. The CDR3 totals 15 residues. CDR1 SQVTM and CDR2 ANQGSEA come from the germline V gene. CDR3 sequence reads: CSVEDFTGRNNEQFF. In nucleotides, the CDR3 is TGCAGCGTTGAAGATTTCACAGGGAGAAACAATGAGCAGTTCTTC.

This clone has only a few counts. This chain joins TRBV4-1 and TRBJ2-1; 9 nucleotides align to TRBD2. The junction had 12 bases not matched to a gene; V was cut back by 0 bases and J by 6 bases. CDR1 and CDR2 from the germline V gene are MGHRA and YSYEKL. This CDR3 has 18 residues. The CDR3 DNA reads as TGCGCCAGCAGCCAAGAAGTACGGACTAGCGTTTGGGCCAATGAGCAGTTCTTC. This encodes CASSQEVRTSVWANEQFF.

The chain combines TRBV10-1 with TRBJ2-2, with D tentatively TRBD2 (5 bases). The CDR3 spans 13 residues. CDR1 is WNHNN, CDR2 SYGVQD, per germline (reference sequence). The germline V and J ends were trimmed by 6 bases and 6 bases, with 11 bases remaining between them. CDR3 sequence: CASSPSSPGELFF. Written as DNA, the CDR3 is TGCGCCAGCAGCCCTAGCAGCCCCGGGGAGCTGTTTTTT.

This rearrangement joins TRBV18 to TRBJ1-2; TRBD1 aligns across 7 bases. The CDR3 consists of 14 residues. Germline V gene data show CDR1 as KGHSH and CDR2 as LQKENI. J gave up 4 bases and V 8 bases, and 10 bases lay outside the gene matches. In DNA form, the CDR3 reads TGTGCCAGCGCACGACAGGGAGAGGGCTATGGCTACACCTTC. Amino acids: CASARQGEGYGYTF.

The rearrangement uses TRBV19 and TRBJ1-6; TRBD1 aligns across 7 bases. Unmatched junction bases numbered 15, after V lost 3 bases and J lost 7 bases. This CDR3 contains 18 residues. From germline, CDR1 is LNHDA and CDR2 SQIVND (reference sequence). CDR3 nucleotides: TGTGCCAGTAGTATGGGGGACAGTAAGATCACTCCCAATTCACCCCTCCACTTT. This sequence encodes CASSMGDSKITPNSPLHF.

V gene TRBV7-9 combines with J gene TRBJ2-7; the match to TRBD2 covers 7 bases. The CDR3 extends over 12 amino acids. Germline V gives CDR1 SEHNR, CDR2 FQNEAQ (reference sequence). V shed 3 bases and J 5 bases; nucleotides not matched to a gene: 1. The chain's CDR3 is CASSLGGDEQYF. The CDR3 coding sequence is TGTGCCAGCAGCTTGGGGGGGGACGAGCAGTACTTC.

The rearrangement joins TRBV5-1 to TRBJ1-2; D is perhaps TRBD1 (6 bases). Trimming took 0 bases from V and 4 from J, leaving 13 bases between them. This CDR3 has 15 amino acids. Germline assignment: CDR1 SGHRS and CDR2 YFSETQ. The CDR3 here is CASSLVGGAGYGYTF. The CDR3 DNA reads TGCGCCAGCAGCTTGGTTGGGGGCGCGGGCTATGGCTACACCTTC.

The CDR3 coding sequence is TGTGCCAGCTGGGGAGTCCCGAACACTGAAGCTTTCTTT. Protein sequence: CASWGVPNTEAFF. This sequence joins TRBV27 and TRBJ1-1; D is unresolved. Trimming took 8 bases from V and 1 from J, leaving 11 bases between them. The V gene's germline CDR1 is MNHEY and CDR2 SMNVEV (reference sequence). The CDR3 extends over 13 amino acids.